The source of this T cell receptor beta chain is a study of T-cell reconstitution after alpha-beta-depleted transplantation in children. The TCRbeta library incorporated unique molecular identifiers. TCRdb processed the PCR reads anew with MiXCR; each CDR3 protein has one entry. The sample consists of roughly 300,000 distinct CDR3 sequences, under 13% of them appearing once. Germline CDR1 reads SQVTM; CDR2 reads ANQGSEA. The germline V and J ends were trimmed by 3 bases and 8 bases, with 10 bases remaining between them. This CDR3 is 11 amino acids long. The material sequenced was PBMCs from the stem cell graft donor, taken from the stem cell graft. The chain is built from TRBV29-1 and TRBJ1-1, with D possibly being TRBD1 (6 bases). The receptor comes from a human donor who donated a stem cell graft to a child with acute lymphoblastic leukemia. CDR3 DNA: TGCAGCGTTGACAGGGGAAGCGAAGCTTTCTTT. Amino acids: CSVDRGSEAFF. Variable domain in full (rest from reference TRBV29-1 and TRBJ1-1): SAVISQKPSRDICQRGTSLTIQCQVDSQVTMMFWYRQQPGQSLTLIATANQGSEATYESGFVIDKFPISRPNLTFSTLTVSNMSPEDSSIYLCSVDRGSEAFFGQGTRLTVV.